These 25 T cell receptor beta chains share one sample of origin, sequenced in a study of beta chain features in type 1 diabetes. Investigators reverse transcribed all isolated RNA, so they sequenced expressed TCRB transcripts. The repertoire was sequenced with immunoSEQ multiplex PCR; TCRdb's copy has only in-frame clones and lacks some. The repertoire holds hundreds of thousands of clones, with over 65% as singletons. The sample was naive CD4+ T cells from blood. All receptors come from a man younger than 45 in good health.

The genes are TRBV23-1 and TRBJ2-7; TRBD2 agrees at 8 bases. TRBV23-1 is annotated as an ORF whose role is uncertain. There are 16 residues in the CDR3. J gave up 6 bases and V 0 bases, and 10 bases lay outside the gene matches. CDR3 sequence: CASSQSHSGVFSEQYF. CDR3 coding DNA: TGCGCCAGCAGTCAATCCCATAGCGGGGTATTCTCCGAGCAGTACTTC.

Of note for this clone: Distinct nucleotide sequences in the sample also encode this CDR3. The chain uses TRBV19 and TRBJ2-7; D possibly corresponds to TRBD1 (6 bases). Trimming took 4 bases from V and 2 from J, leaving 12 bases between them. In germline, CDR1 is LNHDA, CDR2 SQIVND (reference sequence). The CDR3 sequence is 14 residues long. The CDR3 loop is CASSTTGTAYEQYF. CDR3 in DNA: TGTGCCAGTAGTACGACAGGAACGGCCTACGAGCAGTACTTC. Using reference TRBV19 and TRBJ2-7 for the parts outside the CDR3, the full variable domain is DGGITQSPKYLFRKEGQNVTLSCEQNLNHDAMYWYRQDPGQGLRLIYYSQIVNDFQKGDIAEGYSVSREKKESFPLTVTSAQKNPTAFYLCASSTTGTAYEQYFGPGTRLTVT.

This clone has a handful of counts. Other nucleotide sequences from this sample produce the same CDR3. This chain joins TRBV29-1 and TRBJ2-5, with 7 bases identical to TRBD2. The germline CDR1 and CDR2 sequences are SQVTM and ANQGSEA. The CDR3 spans 12 residues. V dropped 1 base and J dropped 5; count of bases not matched to a gene: 1. CDR3 in amino acids: CSVEGAGETQYF. The CDR3 bases are TGCAGCGTTGAAGGAGCGGGGGAGACCCAGTACTTC.

Turning to this clone: Other DNA sequences in this sample translate to the same CDR3. The chain carries TRBV25-1 and TRBJ2-7; 8 bases line up with TRBD2. The CDR3 runs to 13 residues. The germline V gene has CDR1 MGHDK and CDR2 SYGVNS. V gave up 6 bases and J gave up 3 bases; unmatched junction bases: 4. The CDR3, as DNA: TGTGCCAGCAGCCCGGCGGGAGGCTACGAGCAGTACTTC. Its translation is CASSPAGGYEQYF.

This clone has a handful of counts. This chain joins TRBV30 and TRBJ2-6; 8 bases align to TRBD1. J gave up 0 bases and V 2 bases, and 6 bases lay outside the gene matches. Germline CDR1 GTSNPN, CDR2 SVGIG (reference sequence). CDR3 length equals 17 residues. The CDR3 sequence is CAWSPDRAPSGANVLTF. The CDR3 DNA sequence: TGTGCCTGGAGTCCGGACAGGGCCCCCTCTGGGGCCAACGTCCTGACTTTC. The whole variable domain, remainder taken from reference TRBV30 and TRBJ2-6, is SQTIHQWPATLVQPVGSPLSLECTVEGTSNPNLYWYRQAAGRGLQLLFYSVGIGQISSEVPQNLSASRPQDRQFILSSKKLLLSDSGFYLCAWSPDRAPSGANVLTFGAGSRLTVL.

The rearrangement links TRBV5-1 to TRBJ2-1; D is unclear. CDR1 is SGHRS and CDR2 is YFSETQ in the germline V gene. CDR3 length equals 15 residues. Trimming removed 2 bases at V and 0 bases at J, with 9 bases between. As DNA, the CDR3 is TGCGCCAGCAGCTTCTCGCCCAGCTCCTACAATGAGCAGTTCTTC. Amino acids: CASSFSPSSYNEQFF. The variable domain in full, with the rest retrieved from reference TRBV5-1 and TRBJ2-1, is KAGVTQTPRYLIKTRGQQVTLSCSPISGHRSVSWYQQTPGQGLQFLFEYFSETQRNKGNFPGRFSGRQFSNSRSEMNVSTLELGDSALYLCASSFSPSSYNEQFFGPGTRLTVL.

This chain uses TRBV6-5 with TRBJ2-7; TRBD2 agrees at 11 bases. Germline V gene sequence: CDR1 MNHEY, CDR2 SVGAGI. The CDR3 spans 14 residues. The V and J ends lost 5 bases and 4 bases, in that order; junction bases with no gene match: 4. The CDR3 region is CASSLGTSGYEQYF. In DNA, the CDR3 is TGTGCCAGCAGTCTGGGGACTAGCGGATACGAGCAGTACTTC.

The chain employs TRBV29-1 and TRBJ1-1; D is undetermined. The CDR3 length is 12 residues. Germline V gene sequence: CDR1 SQVTM, CDR2 ANQGSEA. V lost 8 bases and J lost 1, with 11 bases in between. Written as DNA, the CDR3 is TGCAGCACCCGCAGAGGGAACACTGAAGCTTTCTTT. Protein product: CSTRRGNTEAFF.

The CDR3 here is CASSFSVQTQYF. The CDR3 region has the DNA TGTGCCAGCAGTTTCAGTGTGCAGACCCAGTACTTC. The chain is built from TRBV28 and TRBJ2-5; no clear D gene. Trimming shortened V by 3 bases and J by 6 bases, and 8 bases separated the two germline ends. The CDR3 has 12 amino acids. CDR1 and CDR2 from the germline V gene are MDHEN and SYDVKM.

The chain carries TRBV29-1 and TRBJ2-1; 8 nucleotides line up with TRBD1. Per germline, CDR1 SQVTM and CDR2 ANQGSEA. This CDR3 has 14 residues. J was trimmed by 4 bases and V by 7 bases; bases with no gene match: 9. The CDR3 DNA reads as TGCAGCGCCCAATCTAGGGACAGGTACAATGAGCAGTTCTTC. Amino acids: CSAQSRDRYNEQFF.

This rearrangement joins TRBV27 to TRBJ2-7, with D tentatively TRBD1 (6 bases). V was pared by 5 bases and J by 7 bases, with 18 bases between. Germline V gene sequence: CDR1 MNHEY, CDR2 SMNVEV (reference sequence). The CDR3 is made up of 14 amino acids. CDR3 amino acids: CASSADRYLREQYF. Written as DNA, the CDR3 is TGTGCCAGCAGTGCGGACAGATATCTACGGGAGCAGTACTTC.

The chain uses TRBV30 and TRBJ2-3, with a weak D call TRBD1 (5 bases). CDR1 GTSNPN and CDR2 SVGIG come from the germline V gene (reference sequence). Trimming left V 2 bases short and J 2 bases short, with 8 bases between. The CDR3 contains 13 residues. CDR3: CAWSLGATDTQYF. The CDR3 DNA sequence: TGTGCCTGGAGTCTTGGGGCCACAGATACGCAGTATTTT. Full variable domain (rest looked up from reference TRBV30 and TRBJ2-3): SQTIHQWPATLVQPVGSPLSLECTVEGTSNPNLYWYRQAAGRGLQLLFYSVGIGQISSEVPQNLSASRPQDRQFILSSKKLLLSDSGFYLCAWSLGATDTQYFGPGTRLTVL.

This chain uses TRBV29-1 with TRBJ2-3, with a tentative D call TRBD1 (6 bases). CDR3 length equals 13 residues. The V gene's germline CDR1 is SQVTM and CDR2 ANQGSEA. Between the trimmed V and J ends, which lost 6 bases and 2 bases, there was a span of 12 bases. As DNA, the CDR3 is TGCAGCGTAGGGACATTCCACACAGATACGCAGTATTTT. It encodes CSVGTFHTDTQYF.

This clone was counted only a few times. The chain links TRBV30 to TRBJ2-1; D gene ambiguous. CDR1 is GTSNPN and CDR2 is SVGIG in the germline V gene (reference sequence). V was clipped by 1 base and J by 2 bases, with 3 bases between them. The CDR3 has 12 amino acids. CDR3 residues: CAWSGPYNEQFF. The CDR3 nucleotides read TGTGCCTGGAGTGGACCCTACAATGAGCAGTTCTTC.

This clone was counted only a few times. The V call is TRBV29-1, the J call TRBJ2-2, with TRBD2 matching 7 bases. Trimming took 6 bases from V and 3 from J; bases not matched to a gene: 7. Germline V gene lookup returns CDR1 SQVTM and CDR2 ANQGSEA. This CDR3 contains 14 residues. CDR3 in DNA: TGCAGCGTCCCCGGGACTACCCACACCGGGGAGCTGTTTTTT. Translated, it gives CSVPGTTHTGELFF.

The chain has TRBV30 and TRBJ1-5; D gene uncertain. V was clipped by 3 bases and J by 8 bases, with 17 bases between them. The CDR3 runs 14 residues. Germline V gene sequence: CDR1 GTSNPN, CDR2 SVGIG (reference sequence). The CDR3 protein is CAWRGLGLGEPQHF. DNA of the CDR3: TGTGCCTGGAGGGGGTTAGGCCTCGGAGAGCCCCAGCATTTT.

V usage is TRBV14 and J usage is TRBJ2-7, with D perhaps being TRBD1 or TRBD2 (5 bases each). CDR1 SGHDN and CDR2 FVKESK come from the germline V gene. The CDR3 length is 19 residues. V gave up 5 bases and J gave up 4 bases, with 30 bases separating them. CDR3 DNA sequence: TGTGCCAGCAGCGAGACGAGGGGTATCGTATCGGATGAGTCGTACGAGCAGTACTTC. Its translation: CASSETRGIVSDESYEQYF.

DNA of the CDR3: TGTGCCAGCAGGCGGACCCCCTCAGGGGAGACCCAGTACTTC. This sequence encodes CASRRTPSGETQYF. The chain is built from TRBV27 and TRBJ2-5; D is perhaps TRBD1 (5 bases). Germline CDR1 MNHEY, CDR2 SMNVEV (reference sequence). Trimming took 6 bases from V and 5 from J, leaving 16 bases between them. This CDR3 has 14 amino acids.

The gene calls are TRBV2 and TRBJ1-2; no definite D call. V was clipped by 4 bases and J by 2 bases, with 14 bases between them. The germline V gene has CDR1 SNHLY and CDR2 FYNNEI. The CDR3 consists of 15 residues. The CDR3 sequence is CASSVYRGDNYGYTF. The CDR3 nucleotides read TGTGCCAGCAGTGTCTATCGAGGAGACAACTATGGCTACACCTTC.

V and J are TRBV30 and TRBJ1-2; no firm D call. The V and J ends lost 0 bases and 6 bases respectively, with 11 bases between them. The CDR3 covers 13 residues. The V gene's germline CDR1 is GTSNPN and CDR2 SVGIG (reference sequence). Here the CDR3 DNA reads TGTGCCTGGAGTGTAAGGGAAATCCATGGCTACACCTTC. It yields the protein CAWSVREIHGYTF. Drawing the rest from reference TRBV30 and TRBJ1-2, the complete variable domain is SQTIHQWPATLVQPVGSPLSLECTVEGTSNPNLYWYRQAAGRGLQLLFYSVGIGQISSEVPQNLSASRPQDRQFILSSKKLLLSDSGFYLCAWSVREIHGYTFGSGTRLTVV.

The chain uses TRBV7-9 and TRBJ1-2; D perhaps matches TRBD1 (6 bases). The V gene's germline CDR1 is SEHNR and CDR2 FQNEAQ (reference sequence). The length of the CDR3 is 14 residues. V shed 5 bases and J shed 4 bases, with 14 bases lying between them. The CDR3 loop reads CASSLPGVSYGYTF. The CDR3 DNA reads as TGTGCCAGCAGCCTCCCAGGGGTCAGCTATGGCTACACCTTC.

The table lists this clone with a few counts. The rearrangement links TRBV25-1 to TRBJ1-1; D gene ambiguous. Germline V gene sequence: CDR1 MGHDK, CDR2 SYGVNS. The CDR3 totals 16 residues. Deletions cut 4 bases from V and 1 base from J, with 16 bases between. CDR3 coding DNA: TGTGCCAGCAGTGGCCCCCGACCAGGTGGGAACACTGAAGCTTTCTTT. Amino acid sequence: CASSGPRPGGNTEAFF.

The chain joins TRBV2 to TRBJ2-7; 9 positions match TRBD2. Germline values: CDR1 SNHLY, CDR2 FYNNEI. V dropped 6 bases and J dropped 0; count of bases not matched to a gene: 3. The CDR3 loop spans 14 amino acids. The CDR3 protein is CASRNSGGSYEQYF. In DNA form, the CDR3 reads TGTGCCAGCAGGAATAGCGGGGGCTCCTACGAGCAGTACTTC.

The V gene is TRBV7-2, the J gene TRBJ2-5; 11 bases map to TRBD2. Germline-derived CDR1 and CDR2 are SGHTA and FQGNSA. The CDR3 runs to 16 residues. V shed 5 bases, J shed 4 bases, and the junction held 9 bases outside the gene matches. DNA for the CDR3: TGTGCCAGCAGCCCAACGTCACTAGCGGGAGTAGAGACCCAGTACTTC. Its translation is CASSPTSLAGVETQYF.

This clone was seen a few times. Here the CDR3 reads CSVSNPDEQFF. DNA of the CDR3: TGCAGCGTCTCCAATCCGGATGAGCAGTTCTTC. The chain carries TRBV29-1 and TRBJ2-1; D gene uncertain. CDR3 length equals 11 residues. In germline, CDR1 is SQVTM, CDR2 ANQGSEA. The germline V and J ends were trimmed by 6 bases and 8 bases, with 11 bases remaining between them.